Sequencing of this TCR beta chain was carried out in a study of cytomegalovirus exposure and HLA in healthy donors. Study in general: Within an early data release were approximately 85 million unique TCRs drawn from HLA-typed donors.

Regarding this clone: Its antigen is still unknown.

Germline assignment: CDR1 SEHNR and CDR2 FQNEAQ (reference sequence). CDR3 size: 15 residues. The V end lost 10 bases, the J end lost 9 bases, and 25 bases lay between the germline ends. Vbeta (60) and Jbeta (13) primers were used in the PCR. Sequencing used immunoSEQ multiplex PCR; TCRdb keeps in-frame clones, though not all of them. The sample carries over 150,000 clones, 84% recorded once. Findings and limits, study-wide: Published work reported that the classifier diagnosed cytomegalovirus status with high specificity and sensitivity. A later analysis showed TCR association rates differing by HLA locus, peaking at DRB1 and lowest at HLA-C.

At the time of sampling, donors were nominally healthy, though unrecorded immune exposures were likely. What was sequenced was PBMCs. The source of this sequence is a boy between 2 and 10 years old in good health and CMV-seronegative. The chain uses TRBV7-9 and TRBJ2-1, with D perhaps matching TRBD2 (5 bases). CDR3 nucleotide sequence: TGTGCCACCCACTCGGGGTATGGGGAGATTACTGAGCAGTTCTTC. Its translation: CATHSGYGEITEQFF. Looking up the rest from reference TRBV7-9 and TRBJ2-1 gives the full variable domain: DTGVSQNPRHKITKRGQNVTFRCDPISEHNRLYWYRQTLGQGPEFLTYFQNEAQLEKSRLLSDRFSAERPKGSFSTLEIQRTEQGDSAMYLCATHSGYGEITEQFFGPGTRLTVL.